This T cell receptor beta chain is drawn from a study of T and B cells in COVID-19 patients. Study outcomes and limitations: Active COVID-19 showed highly clonal TRB repertoires; recovery showed diversity and richness above healthy donors.

The germline V gene has CDR1 KGHSH and CDR2 LQKENI. The CDR3 is 16 amino acids. This clonotype was picked up a small number of times. The antigen remains unidentified. An end of the junction differs from the germline gene, which may be a read error. Multiplex PCR with BIOMED2 TRB-A/B primer pools amplified TRB rearrangements. MiXCR was run by TCRdb on the multiplex PCR reads, yielding one entry per CDR3 protein. The table has 13,000 or so distinct CDR3 sequences, over 25% seen once. From blood, about 240-550 ng of genomic DNA served as TRB template. Material: blood. V usage is TRBV18 and J usage is TRBJ2-1; 7 positions agree with TRBD1. The TCR originated in a human donor who had recovered from COVID-19. CDR3 nucleotides: TGTGCCAGCTCAACACCTTCGACAGGGTTTCTAGATGAGCAGTTCTTC. As protein: CASSTPSTGFLDEQFF.